This T cell receptor (beta chain) was captured in a study of breast tumors, draining lymph nodes, adjacent tissues. Findings and caveats of the study: Data only fit, rather than demonstrated, lymph node origin of most tumor T cells. Compared with lymph nodes, tumors were less diverse; compared with nontumor tissue, more. Data fit most tumor T cells coming from lymph node, expanding in tumor. Luminal-like breast cancer showed significantly greater tumor-nontumor repertoire similarity than basal-like breast cancer did.

TCRdb re-called the multiplex PCR reads with MiXCR, one entry per CDR3 protein. The sample holds around 130,000 distinct CDR3 sequences; roughly 33% are singletons and the top ten take around 2.3%. Axillary draining lymph nodes of breast cancer patients supplied the node samples. Germline CDR1 reads DFQATT; CDR2 reads SNEGSKA (reference sequence). The length of the CDR3 is 13 residues. V was pared by 4 bases and J by 6 bases, with 12 bases between. This clonotype has a count of ten or more. As yet, its antigen is unknown. Sequenced input: axillary lymph node tissue. The clonotype originates from a female donor with breast cancer. Some clones in this sample may be carry-over from other donors' samples. This rearrangement joins TRBV20-1 to TRBJ1-4, with a possible D match to TRBD1 (5 bases). CDR3 protein: CSATSGGDEKLFF. The CDR3 bases are TGCAGTGCTACGTCGGGGGGAGATGAAAAACTGTTTTTT.